This TCR beta chain was observed in a study of vaccination effects on CD4 cells after COVID-19. For the study at large: CD4+ T cells specific for antigen were expanded with viral peptide pools by the ViraFEST assay before sequencing. Notes on the study in general: Among infection- and vaccine-induced clones, marked clonal contraction occurred late after vaccination.

Assay used: immunoSEQ multiplex PCR; TCRdb lists only in-frame clones, some missing. The sample lists approximately 61,000 clones, approximately 72% occurring once. Notes on this clone: Its antigen is currently unknown.

After around ten days in culture, the CD4+ T cells were isolated. Of the BNT162b2 and mRNA-1273 vaccines, participants received two doses of one or the other. Source: CD4+ T cells from PBMCs cultured without peptide, taken after COVID-19 vaccination. This receptor was obtained from a human donor who received a COVID-19 vaccine.

The CDR3 here is CASSLRNNEKLFF. The CDR3, as DNA: TGTGCCAGCAGCTTAAGGAATAATGAAAAACTGTTTTTT. This chain joins TRBV7-2 and TRBJ1-4; D uncertain. Germline-derived CDR1 and CDR2 are SGHTA and FQGNSA. Deletions cut 2 bases from V and 4 bases from J, with 5 bases between. CDR3 length: 13 residues.